This T cell receptor (beta chain) was sequenced in a study of tumor and adjacent non-tumor tissue in lung cancer. Three rounds of nested PCR, following a modified ARM-PCR protocol, produced the TCRbeta library. TCRdb processed the multiplex PCR reads anew with MiXCR; each CDR3 protein has one entry. The top ten hold approximately 40% of the sample, which has under 85,000 distinct CDR3 sequences, around 80% seen once. From germline, CDR1 is LGHNA and CDR2 YNFKEQ. The CDR3 is 17 residues long. Trimming cost V 11 bases and J 7 bases, with 29 bases left between them. RNA was extracted from bulk tissue without any cell sorting. Distant lung tissue was collected more than 3 cm away from the tumor edge.

V and J are TRBV4-2 and TRBJ1-4, with a tentative D call TRBD1 (5 bases). The sample was distant non-tumor lung tissue. This receptor was identified in a man between 65 and 79 years old with non-small cell lung cancer. CDR3 region: CACSQVPLGVAIEKLFF. The CDR3 bases are TGTGCCTGTAGCCAAGTACCGTTGGGGGTAGCTATTGAAAAACTGTTTTTT.